Listed here are 19 T cell receptor beta chains from one sample, sequenced in a study of T cell changes during pregnancy in multiple sclerosis. The data were produced by immunoSEQ multiplex PCR, yet TCRdb's version contains in-frame clones alone and is incomplete. There are 35,000 to 55,000 clones in the sample; 85% to 95% occur only once, and 1.3% lies in the top ten. The sequencing input was peripheral blood. These receptors all stem from a female donor with multiple sclerosis, enrolled in a pregnancy study.

The chain recombines TRBV30 with TRBJ2-7, with TRBD2 matching 7 bases. Germline V CDR1 and CDR2: GTSNPN, SVGIG (reference sequence). The CDR3 sequence is 16 residues long. J lost 2 bases, V lost 1 base, and 11 bases had no gene match. The CDR3 here is CAWSGGGWDGPYEQYF. The CDR3 nucleotides are TGTGCCTGGAGTGGGGGGGGATGGGACGGACCCTACGAGCAGTACTTC.

V is TRBV19 and J is TRBJ2-7; D may be TRBD1 or TRBD2 (5 bases each). CDR3 length: 14 residues. Trimming cost V 5 bases and J 2 bases, with 13 bases left between them. Germline values: CDR1 LNHDA, CDR2 SQIVND (reference sequence). Here the CDR3 reads CASSVTGTPYEQYF. For the CDR3, the DNA is TGTGCCAGTAGTGTGACCGGGACCCCCTACGAGCAGTACTTC.

This chain links TRBV6-6 with TRBJ1-5; possibly TRBD1 for D (6 bases). Germline assignment: CDR1 MNHNY and CDR2 SVGAGI (reference sequence). Trimming cost V 7 bases and J 4 bases, with 11 bases left between them. This CDR3 spans 13 amino acids. The CDR3 DNA reads as TGTGCCAGCACCGGACAGAGGAATCAGCCCCAGCATTTT. Translating it yields CASTGQRNQPQHF.

This chain links TRBV2 with TRBJ1-1, with 7 bases identical to TRBD1. CDR1 and CDR2 from the germline V gene are SNHLY and FYNNEI. This CDR3 spans 14 amino acids. Trimming cost V 4 bases and J 0 bases; bases outside gene matches: 2. This chain's CDR3 is CASSGDSMNTEAFF. The CDR3, as DNA: TGTGCCAGCAGTGGGGACAGCATGAACACTGAAGCTTTCTTT.

This chain joins TRBV14 and TRBJ2-1; 8 positions agree with TRBD2. The ends lost 6 bases at V and 6 bases at J; junction bases unmatched: 4. Germline CDR1 SGHDN, CDR2 FVKESK. This CDR3 has 13 residues. The DNA of the CDR3 is TGTGCCAGCAGACCCAGCGGGAGCAATGAGCAGTTCTTC. This encodes CASRPSGSNEQFF.

V is TRBV5-1 and J is TRBJ2-7, with a possible D match to TRBD2 (5 bases). CDR3 length equals 14 residues. V was shortened by 3 bases and J by 2 bases, with 12 bases between the two germline ends. CDR1 is SGHRS, CDR2 YFSETQ, per germline. The CDR3 sequence is CASSSRGFTYEQYF. The CDR3 region has the DNA TGCGCCAGCAGCTCAAGAGGGTTCACCTACGAGCAGTACTTC.

The rearrangement links TRBV10-1 to TRBJ2-3; TRBD2 aligns across 7 bases. The germline V gene encodes CDR1 WNHNN and CDR2 SYGVQD (reference sequence). Trimming took 0 bases from V and 4 from J; bases not matched to a gene: 4. CDR3 length: 15 amino acids. In DNA, the CDR3 is TGCGCCAGCAGTGAGTCGGGGAGGGAGGCAGATACGCAGTATTTT. As protein: CASSESGREADTQYF.

V and J are TRBV9 and TRBJ2-5; 9 nucleotides align to TRBD2. This CDR3 region has 16 residues. Unmatched junction bases numbered 8, after V lost 0 bases and J lost 5 bases. Germline loops: CDR1 SGDLS, CDR2 YYNGEE. The chain's CDR3 is CASSVGIAGATETQYF. For the CDR3, the DNA is TGTGCCAGCAGCGTAGGGATAGCGGGAGCCACGGAGACCCAGTACTTC. Using reference TRBV9 and TRBJ2-5 for the parts outside the CDR3, the full variable domain is DSGVTQTPKHLITATGQRVTLRCSPRSGDLSVYWYQQSLDQGLQFLIQYYNGEERAKGNILERFSAQQFPDLHSELNLSSLELGDSALYFCASSVGIAGATETQYFGPGTRLLVL.

This chain joins TRBV30 and TRBJ2-5; 10 bases are a match to TRBD2. Germline V CDR1 and CDR2: GTSNPN, SVGIG (reference sequence). The V gene end was trimmed by 0 bases and the J gene end by 4 bases; junction bases not matched to a gene: 14. The CDR3 loop spans 18 amino acids. CDR3 residues: CAWSVGTASGRWPETQYF. In nucleotides, the CDR3 is TGTGCCTGGAGTGTTGGGACCGCTAGCGGGAGATGGCCAGAGACCCAGTACTTC.

V is TRBV5-1 and J is TRBJ2-5, with TRBD1 matching 8 bases. The CDR3 is made up of 15 amino acids. Germline V gene data show CDR1 as SGHRS and CDR2 as YFSETQ. Trimming at V came to 4 bases and at J to 5 bases, leaving 10 bases not matched to a gene. The CDR3 spells CASSPGTGQGETQYF. CDR3 nucleotides: TGCGCCAGCAGCCCGGGGACAGGTCAAGGGGAGACCCAGTACTTC.

This chain uses TRBV29-1 with TRBJ2-5; no firm D call. CDR1 SQVTM and CDR2 ANQGSEA come from the germline V gene. This CDR3 spans 14 amino acids. V lost 0 bases to trimming and J lost 2 bases, with 10 bases between them. This CDR3 is CSVEETALQETQYF. CDR3 nucleotide sequence: TGCAGCGTTGAAGAAACAGCGTTACAAGAGACCCAGTACTTC.

The chain employs TRBV27 and TRBJ1-1; unclear D gene. Deletions cut 3 bases from V and 5 bases from J, with 13 bases between. The CDR3 has 14 residues. Germline V gene sequence: CDR1 MNHEY, CDR2 SMNVEV (reference sequence). The CDR3 region is CASSLIRGGTEAFF. The CDR3 nucleotides are TGTGCCAGCAGTTTGATTCGGGGTGGGACTGAAGCTTTCTTT.

V and J are TRBV5-1 and TRBJ1-1; D call uncertain. Trimming left V 0 bases short and J 5 bases short, with 11 bases between. CDR3 length: 14 residues. Per the germline V gene, CDR1 is SGHRS and CDR2 is YFSETQ. The CDR3 DNA reads TGCGCCAGCAGCTTGGGCGGTAGTTATACTGAAGCTTTCTTT. Its protein is CASSLGGSYTEAFF.

This chain joins TRBV29-1 and TRBJ2-3, with D possibly being TRBD1 (7 bases). Germline V gene sequence: CDR1 SQVTM, CDR2 ANQGSEA. Between the trimmed V and J ends, which lost 6 bases and 6 bases, there was a span of 16 bases. This CDR3 contains 13 residues. The CDR3 protein is CSVHRGLTDTQYF. CDR3 DNA sequence: TGCAGCGTCCACAGGGGACTTACTGATACGCAGTATTTT.

The J gene is TRBJ1-1, the V gene TRBV28; a possible D gene is TRBD1 (6 bases). The CDR3 sequence is 13 residues long. CDR1 MDHEN and CDR2 SYDVKM come from the germline V gene. The V end was cut by 6 bases, the J end by 5 bases, with 13 bases between. The CDR3 sequence is CASSLDRSTEAFF. The CDR3 coding sequence is TGTGCCAGCAGCTTAGACAGGTCAACTGAAGCTTTCTTT.

J is TRBJ2-7 and V is TRBV27; weak D call: TRBD2 (5 bases). The CDR3 totals 15 residues. Between the trimmed V and J ends, which lost 2 bases and 3 bases, there was a span of 14 bases. CDR1 is MNHEY and CDR2 is SMNVEV in the germline V gene (reference sequence). The CDR3 bases are TGTGCCAGCAGTTTAACACTCACTAGTGGCTACGAGCAGTACTTC. Translated: CASSLTLTSGYEQYF.

The chain links TRBV29-1 to TRBJ2-5, with 9 bases identical to TRBD2. Germline-derived CDR1 and CDR2 are SQVTM and ANQGSEA. The CDR3 runs 14 residues. With V trimmed by 4 bases and J by 5 bases, 8 bases remained unmatched. The CDR3 sequence is CSVVLAGAIETQYF. As DNA, the CDR3 is TGCAGCGTTGTCTTAGCGGGAGCAATCGAGACCCAGTACTTC.

This chain uses TRBV27 with TRBJ2-1; 7 nucleotides match TRBD2. The CDR3 is 14 amino acids. J was trimmed by 10 bases and V by 2 bases; bases with no gene match: 8. From germline, CDR1 is MNHEY and CDR2 SMNVEV (reference sequence). Here the CDR3 DNA reads TGTGCCAGCAGTTTAGCGGGAGTAATATGGGAGCAGTTCTTC. Translating it yields CASSLAGVIWEQFF.

V usage is TRBV19 and J usage is TRBJ1-5; 7 bases are shared with TRBD1. CDR3 length: 16 amino acids. Germline CDR1 and CDR2: LNHDA and SQIVND (reference sequence). V lost 0 bases, J lost 6 bases, and 8 bases stayed unmatched. The CDR3, as DNA: TGTGCCAGTAGTATAGATCAACAGGGGTGGGGTCAGCCCCAGCATTTT. The encoded protein is CASSIDQQGWGQPQHF. The complete variable domain, with remaining parts taken from reference TRBV19 and TRBJ1-5, reads DGGITQSPKYLFRKEGQNVTLSCEQNLNHDAMYWYRQDPGQGLRLIYYSQIVNDFQKGDIAEGYSVSREKKESFPLTVTSAQKNPTAFYLCASSIDQQGWGQPQHFGDGTRLSIL.